This T cell receptor beta chain came from a study of T cells in Graves' hyperthyroidism and ophthalmopathy. Study outcomes and limitations: Ophthalmopathy was separated from stable hyperthyroidism by a 13 V-J model.

Amplification of TCR beta CDR3 regions was performed using RNA transcripts as template. RT-PCR in the first round (using the HTBI primer set) targeted the TCR CDR3. TCRdb reprocessed the multiplex PCR reads with MiXCR, giving one entry per CDR3 protein. The sample has under 450,000 distinct CDR3 sequences, roughly 17% seen once. V lost 5 bases to trimming and J lost 8 bases, with 17 bases between them. The CDR3 is 14 amino acids. Germline V gene data show CDR1 as MNHEY and CDR2 as SMNVEV (reference sequence). This clonotype has at least ten counts. What it recognizes is unknown. The genes are TRBV27 and TRBJ2-3, with D perhaps TRBD1 (6 bases). The sequenced sample was blood. This clonotype originated in a woman aged 30 to 39 with Graves' hyperthyroidism that later progressed to Graves' ophthalmopathy. CDR3 in amino acids: CASSRQRDRSTQYF. CDR3 DNA sequence: TGTGCCAGCAGTAGACAACGCGACAGGTCTACGCAGTATTTT.